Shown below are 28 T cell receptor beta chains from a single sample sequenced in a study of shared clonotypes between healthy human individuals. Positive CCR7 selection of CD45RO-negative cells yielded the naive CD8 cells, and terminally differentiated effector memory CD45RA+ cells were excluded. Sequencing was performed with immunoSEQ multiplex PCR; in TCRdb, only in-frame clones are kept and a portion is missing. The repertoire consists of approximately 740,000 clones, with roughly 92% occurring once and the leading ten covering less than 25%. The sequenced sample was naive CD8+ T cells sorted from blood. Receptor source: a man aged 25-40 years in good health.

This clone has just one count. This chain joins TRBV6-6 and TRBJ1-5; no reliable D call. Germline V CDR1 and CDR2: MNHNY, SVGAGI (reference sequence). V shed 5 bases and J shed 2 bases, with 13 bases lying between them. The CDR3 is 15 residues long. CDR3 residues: CASSPFSLGNQPQHF. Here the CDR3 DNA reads TGTGCCAGCAGTCCGTTTAGCCTCGGCAATCAGCCCCAGCATTTT.

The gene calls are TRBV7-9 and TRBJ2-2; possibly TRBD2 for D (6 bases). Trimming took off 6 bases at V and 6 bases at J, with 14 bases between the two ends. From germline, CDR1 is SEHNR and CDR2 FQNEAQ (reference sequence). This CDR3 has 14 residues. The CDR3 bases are TGTGCCAGCAGTCTCACTAGCTCCGCCGGGGAGCTGTTTTTT. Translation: CASSLTSSAGELFF.

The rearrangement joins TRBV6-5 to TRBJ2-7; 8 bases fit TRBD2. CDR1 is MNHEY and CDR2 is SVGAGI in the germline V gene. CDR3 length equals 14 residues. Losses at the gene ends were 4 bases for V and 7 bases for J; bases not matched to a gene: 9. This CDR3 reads CASSFGAGVREQYF. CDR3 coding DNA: TGTGCCAGCAGTTTTGGAGCGGGAGTACGGGAGCAGTACTTC.

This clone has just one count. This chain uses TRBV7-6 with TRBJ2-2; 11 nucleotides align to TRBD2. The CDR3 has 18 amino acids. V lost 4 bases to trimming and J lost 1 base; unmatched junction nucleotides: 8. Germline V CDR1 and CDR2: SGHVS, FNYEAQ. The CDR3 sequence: CASSSRPGLAENTGELFF. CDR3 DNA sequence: TGTGCCAGCAGCTCACGCCCGGGACTAGCGGAGAACACCGGGGAGCTGTTTTTT. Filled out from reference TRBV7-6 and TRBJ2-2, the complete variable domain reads GAGVSQSPRYKVTKRGQDVALRCDPISGHVSLYWYRQALGQGPEFLTYFNYEAQQDKSGLPNDRFSAERPEGSISTLTIQRTEQRDSAMYRCASSSRPGLAENTGELFFGEGSRLTVL.

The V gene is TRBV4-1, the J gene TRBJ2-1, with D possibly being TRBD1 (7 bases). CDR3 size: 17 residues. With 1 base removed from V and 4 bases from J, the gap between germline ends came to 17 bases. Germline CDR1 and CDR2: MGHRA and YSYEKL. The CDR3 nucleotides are TGCGCCAGCAGCCAAGGTCCAACAGGGGACTTTTACAATGAGCAGTTCTTC. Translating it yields CASSQGPTGDFYNEQFF.

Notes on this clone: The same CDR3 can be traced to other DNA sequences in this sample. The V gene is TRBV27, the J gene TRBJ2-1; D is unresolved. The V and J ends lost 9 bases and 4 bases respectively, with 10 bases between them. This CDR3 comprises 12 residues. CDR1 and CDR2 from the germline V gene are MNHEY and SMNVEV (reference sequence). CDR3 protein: CASSPSYNEQFF. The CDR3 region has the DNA TGTGCCAGTTCCCCGTCGTACAATGAGCAGTTCTTC.

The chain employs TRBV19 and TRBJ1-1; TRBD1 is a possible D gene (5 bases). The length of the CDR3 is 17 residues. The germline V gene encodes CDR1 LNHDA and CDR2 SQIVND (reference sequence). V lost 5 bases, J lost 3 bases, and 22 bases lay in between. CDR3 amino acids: CASSGVRGLYRDTEAFF. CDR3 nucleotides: TGTGCCAGTAGTGGAGTCCGGGGCCTTTACCGGGACACTGAAGCTTTCTTT.

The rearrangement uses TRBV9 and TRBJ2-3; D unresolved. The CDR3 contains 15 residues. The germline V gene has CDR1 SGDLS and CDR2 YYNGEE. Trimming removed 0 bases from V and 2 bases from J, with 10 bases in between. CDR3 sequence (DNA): TGTGCCAGCAGCGTAGGGGCCCGATTCACAGATACGCAGTATTTT. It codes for CASSVGARFTDTQYF.

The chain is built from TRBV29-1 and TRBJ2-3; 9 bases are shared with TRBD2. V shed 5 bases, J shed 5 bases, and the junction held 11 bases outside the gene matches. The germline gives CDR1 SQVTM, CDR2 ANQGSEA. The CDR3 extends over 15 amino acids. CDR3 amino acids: CSVSRLAERVDTQYF. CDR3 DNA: TGCAGCGTTTCTCGACTAGCGGAGAGGGTAGATACGCAGTATTTT.

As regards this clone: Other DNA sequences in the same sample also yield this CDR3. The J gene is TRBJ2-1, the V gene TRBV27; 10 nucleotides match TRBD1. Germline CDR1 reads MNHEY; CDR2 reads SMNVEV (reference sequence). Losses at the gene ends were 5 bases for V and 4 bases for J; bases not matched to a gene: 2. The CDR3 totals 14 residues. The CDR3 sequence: CASSRDRGYNEQFF. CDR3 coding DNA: TGTGCCAGCAGTCGGGACAGGGGATACAATGAGCAGTTCTTC.

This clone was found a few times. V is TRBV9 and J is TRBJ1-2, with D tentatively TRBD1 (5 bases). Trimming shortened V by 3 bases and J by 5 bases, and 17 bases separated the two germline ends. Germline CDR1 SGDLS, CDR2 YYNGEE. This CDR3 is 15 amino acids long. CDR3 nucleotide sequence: TGTGCCAGCAGCGCAGACAGCACAAGAGCGTATGGCTACACCTTC. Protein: CASSADSTRAYGYTF.

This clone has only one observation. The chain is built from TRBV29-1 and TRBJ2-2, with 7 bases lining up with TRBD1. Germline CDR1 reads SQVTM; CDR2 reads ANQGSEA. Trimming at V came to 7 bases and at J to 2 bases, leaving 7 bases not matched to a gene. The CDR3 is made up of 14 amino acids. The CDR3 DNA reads TGCAGCGCAGGGAGACAGGGTAACACCGGGGAGCTGTTTTTT. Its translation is CSAGRQGNTGELFF.

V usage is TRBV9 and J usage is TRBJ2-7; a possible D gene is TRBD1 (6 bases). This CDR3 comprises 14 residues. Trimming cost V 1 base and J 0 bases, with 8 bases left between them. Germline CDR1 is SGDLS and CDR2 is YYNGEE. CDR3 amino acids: CASSVRGNSYEQYF. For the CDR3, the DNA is TGTGCCAGCAGCGTAAGGGGGAACTCCTACGAGCAGTACTTC.

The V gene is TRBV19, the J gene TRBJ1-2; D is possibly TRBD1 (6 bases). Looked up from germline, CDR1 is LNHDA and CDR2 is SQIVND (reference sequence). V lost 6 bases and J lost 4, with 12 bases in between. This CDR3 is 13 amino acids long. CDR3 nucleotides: TGTGCCAGTAGCTTCGCAGGGGCCTATGGCTACACCTTC. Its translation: CASSFAGAYGYTF.

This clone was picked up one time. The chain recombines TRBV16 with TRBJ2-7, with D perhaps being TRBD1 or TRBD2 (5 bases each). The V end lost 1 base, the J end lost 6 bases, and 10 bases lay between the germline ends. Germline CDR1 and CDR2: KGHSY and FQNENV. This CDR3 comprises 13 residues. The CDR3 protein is CASSQFGGSEQYF. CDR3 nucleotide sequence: TGTGCCAGCAGCCAATTTGGGGGTTCCGAGCAGTACTTC.

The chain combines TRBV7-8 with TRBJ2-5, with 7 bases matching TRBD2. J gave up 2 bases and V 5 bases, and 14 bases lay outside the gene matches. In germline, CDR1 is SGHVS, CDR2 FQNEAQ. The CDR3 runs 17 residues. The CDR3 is CASSPWGAGVKQETQYF. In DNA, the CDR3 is TGTGCCAGCAGCCCTTGGGGTGCGGGAGTTAAGCAAGAGACCCAGTACTTC.

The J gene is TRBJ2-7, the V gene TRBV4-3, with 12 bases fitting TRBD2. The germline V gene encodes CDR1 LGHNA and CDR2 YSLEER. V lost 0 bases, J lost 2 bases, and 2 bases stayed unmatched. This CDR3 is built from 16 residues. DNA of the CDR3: TGCGCCAGCAGCCAAGAGGGACTAGCGGGTCCCTACGAGCAGTACTTC. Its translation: CASSQEGLAGPYEQYF.

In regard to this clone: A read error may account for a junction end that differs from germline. The CDR3 is CATTRLAGSEQFF. CDR3 bases: TGTGCCACCACCAGATTAGCGGGATCTGAGCAGTTCTTC. The chain has TRBV15 and TRBJ2-1; 8 nucleotides agree with TRBD2. CDR3 length: 13 residues. Germline V lookup: CDR1 LNHNV, CDR2 YYDKDF (reference sequence). The full variable domain, completed using reference TRBV15 and TRBJ2-1, is DAMVIQNPRYQVTQFGKPVTLSCSQTLNHNVMYWYQQKSSQAPKLLFHYYDKDFNNEADTPDNFQSRRPNTSFCFLDIRSPGLGDTAMYLCATTRLAGSEQFFGPGTRLTVL.

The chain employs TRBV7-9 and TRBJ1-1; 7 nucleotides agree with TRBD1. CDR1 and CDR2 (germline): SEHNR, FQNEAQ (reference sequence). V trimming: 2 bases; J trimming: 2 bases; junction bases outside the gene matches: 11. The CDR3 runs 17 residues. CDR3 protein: CASSLSLPGQRNTEAFF. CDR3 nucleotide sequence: TGTGCCAGCAGCTTATCCCTTCCGGGACAGAGAAACACTGAAGCTTTCTTT.

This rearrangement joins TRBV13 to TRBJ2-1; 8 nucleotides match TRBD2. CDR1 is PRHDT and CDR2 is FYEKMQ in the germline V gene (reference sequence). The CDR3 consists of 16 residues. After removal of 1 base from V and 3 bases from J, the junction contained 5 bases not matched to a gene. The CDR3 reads CASSLVGTSGYNEQFF. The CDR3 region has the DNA TGTGCCAGCAGCTTAGTTGGAACTAGCGGCTACAATGAGCAGTTCTTC.

The CDR3 region has the DNA TGTGCCAGCAGTGATTTTGGGCAAGGTGAGCAGTTCTTC. Its protein is CASSDFGQGEQFF. This rearrangement joins TRBV6-1 to TRBJ2-1; D gene ambiguous. From germline, CDR1 is MNHNS and CDR2 SASEGT. The germline V and J ends were trimmed by 3 bases and 9 bases, with 12 bases remaining between them. The CDR3 runs 13 residues.

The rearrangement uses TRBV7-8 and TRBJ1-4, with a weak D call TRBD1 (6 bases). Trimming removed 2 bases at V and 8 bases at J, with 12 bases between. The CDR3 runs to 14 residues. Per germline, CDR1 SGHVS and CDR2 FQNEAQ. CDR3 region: CASSLHRVTEKLFF. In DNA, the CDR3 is TGTGCCAGCAGCTTACACAGGGTAACCGAAAAACTGTTTTTT.

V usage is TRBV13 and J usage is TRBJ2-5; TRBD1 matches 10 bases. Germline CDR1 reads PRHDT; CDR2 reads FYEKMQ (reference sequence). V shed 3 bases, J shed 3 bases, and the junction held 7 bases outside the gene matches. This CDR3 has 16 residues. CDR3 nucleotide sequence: TGTGCCAGCAGCTTTCTACGGACAGGGGGTAAAGAGACCCAGTACTTC. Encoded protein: CASSFLRTGGKETQYF. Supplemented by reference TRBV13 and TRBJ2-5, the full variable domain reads AAGVIQSPRHLIKEKRETATLKCYPIPRHDTVYWYQQGPGQDPQFLISFYEKMQSDKGSIPDRFSAQQFSDYHSELNMSSLELGDSALYFCASSFLRTGGKETQYFGPGTRLLVL.

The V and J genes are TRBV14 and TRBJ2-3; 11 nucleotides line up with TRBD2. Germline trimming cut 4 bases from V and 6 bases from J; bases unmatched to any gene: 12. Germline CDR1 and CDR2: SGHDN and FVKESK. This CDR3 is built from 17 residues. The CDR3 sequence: CASSPIPLAGGLDTQYF. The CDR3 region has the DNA TGTGCCAGCAGCCCTATTCCCCTAGCGGGAGGCCTCGATACGCAGTATTTT.

The CDR3 region is CASSLSPGLNTEAFF. DNA for the CDR3: TGTGCCAGCAGCTTAAGTCCGGGGTTGAACACTGAAGCTTTCTTT. The chain recombines TRBV7-9 with TRBJ1-1, with no clear D. The CDR3 runs 15 residues. Trimming removed 2 bases from V and 0 bases from J, with 10 bases in between. The germline CDR1 and CDR2 sequences are SEHNR and FQNEAQ (reference sequence).

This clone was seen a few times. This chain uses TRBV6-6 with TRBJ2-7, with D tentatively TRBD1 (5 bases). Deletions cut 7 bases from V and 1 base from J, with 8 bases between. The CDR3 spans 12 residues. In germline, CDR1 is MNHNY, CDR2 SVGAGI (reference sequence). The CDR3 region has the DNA TGTGCCAGCAAGGGGCCTTCCTACGAGCAGTACTTC. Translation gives CASKGPSYEQYF.

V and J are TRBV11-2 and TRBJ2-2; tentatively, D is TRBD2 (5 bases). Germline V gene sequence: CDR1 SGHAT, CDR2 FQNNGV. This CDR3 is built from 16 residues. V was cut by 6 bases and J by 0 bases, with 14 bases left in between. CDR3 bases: TGTGCCAGCAGGCCTACGGGGAGCCCGAACACCGGGGAGCTGTTTTTT. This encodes CASRPTGSPNTGELFF. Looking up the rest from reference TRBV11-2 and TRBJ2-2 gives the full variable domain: EAGVAQSPRYKIIEKRQSVAFWCNPISGHATLYWYQQILGQGPKLLIQFQNNGVVDDSQLPKDRFSAERLKGVDSTLKIQPAKLEDSAVYLCASRPTGSPNTGELFFGEGSRLTVL.

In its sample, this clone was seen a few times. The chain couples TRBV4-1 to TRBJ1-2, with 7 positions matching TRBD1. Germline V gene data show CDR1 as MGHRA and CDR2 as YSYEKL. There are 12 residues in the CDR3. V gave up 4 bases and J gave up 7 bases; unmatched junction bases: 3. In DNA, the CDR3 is TGCGCCAGCAGCCTGACAGGGAGTGGCTACACCTTC. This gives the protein CASSLTGSGYTF.